Listed below are T cell receptor beta chains from one sample, sequenced in a study of blood T cells in healthy people across ages. TCRdb itself ran the 5' RACE reads through MiXCR, one entry per CDR3 protein. The sample records roughly 550,000 distinct CDR3 sequences, more than 20% being singletons. These sequences were also reported in another study, on T cells of mothers and their children.

Sample: blood. The source of these receptors is a boy aged 5-17 years in good health. CDR3s include the opening cysteine and the closing phenylalanine or tryptophan. The D gene is left open where the match is weak. Clone sizes are given selectively: once, few, many, or a class where the clone is expanded.

v_call: TRBV6-2/TRBV6-3
j_call: TRBJ2-5
clone_size: many
d_call: .
cdr3_aa: CASSYPVETQYF
cdr3_nt: TGTGCCAGCAGCTATCCCGTGGAGACCCAGTACTTC

v_call: TRBV24-1
j_call: TRBJ2-1
clone_size: .
d_call: TRBD2
cdr3_aa: CATRGLAGGHNEQFF
cdr3_nt: TGTGCCACCAGGGGACTAGCGGGAGGCCACAATGAGCAGTTCTTC

v_call: TRBV18
j_call: TRBJ2-1
clone_size: .
d_call: .
cdr3_aa: CASSPPGGGNEQFF
cdr3_nt: TGTGCCAGCTCACCACCCGGGGGCGGGAATGAGCAGTTCTTC

v_call: TRBV21-1
j_call: TRBJ2-7
clone_size: few
d_call: .
cdr3_aa: CASSKVEGAAWGETYEQYF
cdr3_nt: TGTGCCAGCAGCAAAGTGGAGGGTGCGGCGTGGGGAGAAACCTACGAGCAGTACTTC

v_call: TRBV20-1
j_call: TRBJ2-7
clone_size: few
d_call: TRBD1
cdr3_aa: CSARDGTGVREQYF
cdr3_nt: TGCAGTGCTAGAGACGGGACAGGGGTGCGCGAGCAGTACTTC

v_call: TRBV7-2
j_call: TRBJ1-4
clone_size: few
d_call: TRBD1
cdr3_aa: CASSKAPGTGGEKLFF
cdr3_nt: TGTGCCAGCAGCAAAGCCCCCGGGACAGGGGGTGAAAAACTGTTTTTT

v_call: TRBV7-2
j_call: TRBJ2-1
clone_size: .
d_call: TRBD2
cdr3_aa: CASSLGSRREGRRNEQFF
cdr3_nt: TGTGCCAGCAGCTTAGGGTCGAGACGGGAGGGCCGGCGCAATGAGCAGTTCTTC

v_call: TRBV12-3/TRBV12-4
j_call: TRBJ2-1
clone_size: few
d_call: TRBD2
cdr3_aa: CATSELLAGEWNEQFF
cdr3_nt: TGTGCCACCTCCGAGTTATTAGCGGGAGAGTGGAATGAGCAGTTCTTC

v_call: TRBV28
j_call: TRBJ2-5
clone_size: few
d_call: .
cdr3_aa: CASSLGLDLKETQYF
cdr3_nt: TGTGCCAGCAGTTTAGGTTTGGACCTTAAAGAGACCCAGTACTTC

v_call: TRBV27
j_call: TRBJ1-4
clone_size: .
d_call: TRBD1
cdr3_aa: CASSSMTGSNEKLFF
cdr3_nt: TGTGCCAGCAGTTCCATGACAGGGTCTAATGAAAAACTGTTTTTT

v_call: TRBV10-3
j_call: TRBJ1-1
clone_size: .
d_call: .
cdr3_aa: CAIREADRCTEAFF
cdr3_nt: TGTGCCATCAGGGAGGCCGACAGGTGCACTGAAGCTTTCTTT

v_call: TRBV6-1
j_call: TRBJ2-1
clone_size: .
d_call: .
cdr3_aa: CASSEDAESYNEQFF
cdr3_nt: TGTGCCAGCAGTGAAGATGCGGAATCCTACAATGAGCAGTTCTTC

v_call: TRBV29-1
j_call: TRBJ2-2
clone_size: .
d_call: TRBD2
cdr3_aa: CSVGPRGLAAGELFF
cdr3_nt: TGCAGCGTGGGACCACGGGGACTAGCGGCCGGGGAGCTGTTTTTT

v_call: TRBV6-5
j_call: TRBJ2-2
clone_size: .
d_call: .
cdr3_aa: CASSYSNQGTGELFF
cdr3_nt: TGTGCCAGCAGTTACTCGAATCAGGGTACCGGGGAGCTGTTTTTT

v_call: TRBV27
j_call: TRBJ1-2
clone_size: .
d_call: .
cdr3_aa: CASSLRAGGYGYTF
cdr3_nt: TGTGCCAGCAGTCTCAGAGCTGGGGGATATGGCTACACCTTC

v_call: TRBV20-1
j_call: TRBJ1-5
clone_size: few
d_call: .
cdr3_aa: CSASVGMSNQPQHF
cdr3_nt: TGCAGTGCTAGTGTGGGGATGAGCAATCAGCCCCAGCATTTT

v_call: TRBV14
j_call: TRBJ2-3
clone_size: few
d_call: TRBD2
cdr3_aa: CASSRAGGSLTDTQYF
cdr3_nt: TGTGCCAGCAGCCGAGCGGGGGGCTCCCTCACAGATACGCAGTATTTT

v_call: TRBV3-1
j_call: TRBJ2-5
clone_size: .
d_call: .
cdr3_aa: CASSQDRSVHPEQYF
cdr3_nt: TGTGCCAGCAGCCAAGATCGGTCGGTCCACCCAGAGCAGTACTTC

v_call: TRBV7-8
j_call: TRBJ2-7
clone_size: few
d_call: TRBD2
cdr3_aa: CASSSNSGSPYEQYF
cdr3_nt: TGTGCCAGCAGCTCGAATAGCGGGAGTCCCTACGAGCAGTACTTC

v_call: TRBV6-5
j_call: TRBJ2-7
clone_size: .
d_call: .
cdr3_aa: CASSYSQDAPYEQYF
cdr3_nt: TGTGCCAGCAGTTACAGTCAGGACGCCCCCTACGAGCAGTACTTC

v_call: TRBV12-3/TRBV12-4
j_call: TRBJ2-1
clone_size: few
d_call: .
cdr3_aa: CASSSLNSNEQFF
cdr3_nt: TGTGCCAGCAGTTCGCTCAACTCCAATGAGCAGTTCTTC

v_call: TRBV14
j_call: TRBJ2-7
clone_size: .
d_call: .
cdr3_aa: CASSPGQAGEQYF
cdr3_nt: TGTGCCAGCAGCCCCGGACAGGCGGGGGAGCAGTACTTC

v_call: TRBV7-2
j_call: TRBJ2-7
clone_size: .
d_call: .
cdr3_aa: CASSTQPSGYEQYF
cdr3_nt: TGTGCCAGCAGCACCCAGCCCTCAGGGTACGAGCAGTACTTC

v_call: TRBV27
j_call: TRBJ1-6
clone_size: .
d_call: .
cdr3_aa: CASSLAGILYSPLHF
cdr3_nt: TGTGCCAGCAGTTTAGCAGGGATTCTCTACTCACCCCTCCACTTT

v_call: TRBV7-2
j_call: TRBJ2-7
clone_size: .
d_call: TRBD2
cdr3_aa: CASSPITGGSYEQYF
cdr3_nt: TGTGCCAGCAGCCCTATCACGGGCGGGAGTTACGAGCAGTACTTC

v_call: TRBV20-1
j_call: TRBJ1-4
clone_size: few
d_call: TRBD1
cdr3_aa: CSATRTGHEKLFF
cdr3_nt: TGCAGTGCAACGAGGACAGGGCATGAAAAACTGTTTTTT

v_call: TRBV28
j_call: TRBJ2-7
clone_size: few
d_call: .
cdr3_aa: CASTQRGLDEQYF
cdr3_nt: TGTGCCAGCACACAACGGGGGTTAGACGAGCAGTACTTC

v_call: TRBV14
j_call: TRBJ2-3
clone_size: .
d_call: TRBD2
cdr3_aa: CASSQWTALGEPAGDPLNTQYF
cdr3_nt: TGTGCCAGCAGCCAATGGACGGCGTTGGGGGAACCGGCGGGGGACCCTTTGAATACGCAGTATTTT

v_call: TRBV7-8
j_call: TRBJ2-7
clone_size: few
d_call: .
cdr3_aa: CASSLALDSPYEQYF
cdr3_nt: TGTGCCAGCAGCCTCGCCCTGGACAGCCCCTACGAGCAGTACTTC